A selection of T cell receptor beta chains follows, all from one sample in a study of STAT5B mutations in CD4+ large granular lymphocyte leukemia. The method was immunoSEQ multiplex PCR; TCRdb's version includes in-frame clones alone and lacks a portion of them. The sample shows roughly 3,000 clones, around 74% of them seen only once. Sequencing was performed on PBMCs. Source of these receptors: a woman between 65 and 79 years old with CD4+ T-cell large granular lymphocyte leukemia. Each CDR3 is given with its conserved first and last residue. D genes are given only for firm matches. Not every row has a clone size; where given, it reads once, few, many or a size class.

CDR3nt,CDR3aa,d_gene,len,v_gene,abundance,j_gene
TGTGCCAGCAGCGTATCAGAAGAGACCCAGTACTTC,CASSVSEETQYF,-,12,TRBV9,-,TRBJ2-5
TGTGCCAGCAGTTACTCCCCTAGTCGAGGTGAGCAGTTCTTC,CASSYSPSRGEQFF,-,14,TRBV6-5,-,TRBJ2-1
TGTGCCAGCAGGAGGACTAGCACAGATACGCAGTATTTT,CASRRTSTDTQYF,-,13,TRBV5-8,-,TRBJ2-3
TGTGCCAGCAGCCGGACTAGACTGGAGAACACCGGGGAGCTGTTTTTT,CASSRTRLENTGELFF,TRBD2,16,TRBV7-3,-,TRBJ2-2
TGTGCCAGTAGTATAGGGCCGTCAGGTGAGCAGTTCTTC,CASSIGPSGEQFF,-,13,TRBV19,medium-sized,TRBJ2-1
TGTGCCAGCAGCCATACAGGTTACGAGCAGTACTTC,CASSHTGYEQYF,-,12,TRBV7-2,few,TRBJ2-7
TGTGCCTGGAGGGAACGGGGACAAAACATTCAGTACTTC,CAWRERGQNIQYF,-,13,TRBV30,-,TRBJ2-4
TGCGCCAGCAGGCCCAGCTATAACTATGGCTACACCTTC,CASRPSYNYGYTF,-,13,TRBV5-1,-,TRBJ1-2
TGTGCCAGTAATGACGGAGACAGAAGGAATGGCTACACCTTC,CASNDGDRRNGYTF,-,14,TRBV19,-,TRBJ1-2
TGTGCCAGCAGCACCTCCGGGACAGGCTACAATGAGCAGTTCTTC,CASSTSGTGYNEQFF,TRBD1,15,TRBV7-2,-,TRBJ2-1
TGCAGGCCGGGCACTGAAGCTTTCTTT,CRPGTEAFF,-,9,TRBV20-1,-,TRBJ1-1
TGTGCATCGGGTGAAGGTGCAGGGGATAATCAGCCCCAGCATTTT,CASGEGAGDNQPQHF,-,15,TRBV11-3,-,TRBJ1-5
TGTGCCAGCAGCGCCCAGACTAGCGATATCGGGGAGCTGTTTTTT,CASSAQTSDIGELFF,-,15,TRBV12-1,once,TRBJ2-2
TGTGCCAGCAGAACGACGGTTTACACAGATACGCAGTATTTT,CASRTTVYTDTQYF,-,14,TRBV6-1,-,TRBJ2-3
TGTGCCAGTAGTGCCAGGACAGCCCCGAACACTGAAGCTTTCTTT,CASSARTAPNTEAFF,-,15,TRBV19,-,TRBJ1-1
TGTGCCAGCAGTTATAATCCGGCAACCCCTGGAAACACCATATATTTT,CASSYNPATPGNTIYF,-,16,TRBV6-9,-,TRBJ1-3
TGTGCCATCAGTGAACGGCAGGGGGCGGGCGGGTCCACTGAAGCTTTCTTT,CAISERQGAGGSTEAFF,TRBD1,17,TRBV10-3,few,TRBJ1-1
TGTGCCAGCAGAGTCAATAGGGGTGAGCAGTTCTTC,CASRVNRGEQFF,-,12,TRBV5-4,-,TRBJ2-1
TGTGCCAGCAGCTTCAATACTCCCAGGGACAGGGGGGACATTCAGTACTTC,CASSFNTPRDRGDIQYF,TRBD1,17,TRBV5-4,-,TRBJ2-4
TGTGCCAGCAGCGTAGGGGGGGATACGCAGTATTTT,CASSVGGDTQYF,-,12,TRBV9,-,TRBJ2-3
TGCGCCAGCAGTCATCAAGGGGCCCAAGAGACCCAGTACTTC,CASSHQGAQETQYF,-,14,TRBV23-1,-,TRBJ2-5
TGTGCCAGCAGACCCCAAGACGGGGCAACTAATGAAAAACTGTTTTTT,CASRPQDGATNEKLFF,-,16,TRBV7-2,once,TRBJ1-4
TGTGCCAGCAGCTTGGGGCAGGCCTCCTACGAGCAGTACTTC,CASSLGQASYEQYF,-,14,TRBV5-6,once,TRBJ2-7
TGTGCCAGCAGTCGGGGGGGAAACACCATATATTTT,CASSRGGNTIYF,-,12,TRBV25-1,-,TRBJ1-3
TGTGCCAGCAGCGCCGGACAGGGAGGAAGGCCCCAGCATTTT,CASSAGQGGRPQHF,TRBD1,14,TRBV7-2,-,TRBJ1-5
TGTGCCAGCAGCCCGGCGGTGGATACGCAGTATTTT,CASSPAVDTQYF,-,12,TRBV5-4,-,TRBJ2-3
TGTGCCAGCAGTCCATATACCGGGGAGCTGTTTTTT,CASSPYTGELFF,-,12,TRBV2,few,TRBJ2-2
TGTGCCAGCAGCCAACCCCTCGGGGGGGGACAAGATACGCAGTATTTT,CASSQPLGGGQDTQYF,TRBD2,16,TRBV14,-,TRBJ2-3
TGCGCCAGCAGCCAATTGACAGGGAGGGGTCAAGCTTTCTTT,CASSQLTGRGQAFF,TRBD1,14,TRBV4-3,-,TRBJ1-1
TGTGCCAGCAGTACTACTCCGACGGCTTTCTTT,CASSTTPTAFF,-,11,TRBV6-1,-,TRBJ1-1
TGTGCCAGTAGTAAGAGCGGTCACAATCAGCCCCAGCATTTT,CASSKSGHNQPQHF,-,14,TRBV19,-,TRBJ1-5
TGTGCCAGCAGCTTACTTCAAGGCCGATCCTACGAGCAGTACTTC,CASSLLQGRSYEQYF,-,15,TRBV11-2,-,TRBJ2-7
TGTGCCAGCAGCGCAAACTTCCAAAATGAGTACCAAGAGACCCAGTACTTC,CASSANFQNEYQETQYF,-,17,TRBV11-2,-,TRBJ2-5
TGTGCCAGCAGAGAGACAGGGACCAACTACGAGCAGTACTTC,CASRETGTNYEQYF,TRBD1,14,TRBV2,once,TRBJ2-7
TGCGCCACCGCGGGAGGGCCGGGGGAGACCCAGTACTTC,CATAGGPGETQYF,TRBD2,13,TRBV4-1,once,TRBJ2-5
TGTGCCAGCAGGGAGGGAAAACTGTTTTTT,CASREGKLFF,-,10,TRBV2,few,TRBJ1-4
TGTGCCAGCAGCCGGGTGAACACTGAAGCTTTCTTT,CASSRVNTEAFF,-,12,TRBV4-2,-,TRBJ1-1
TGTGCCAGCCGGAGGGGACAGGGCTTCACTGAAGCTTTCTTT,CASRRGQGFTEAFF,TRBD1,14,TRBV2,-,TRBJ1-1
TGCAGTGCGCACCCAGAGACCCAGTACTTC,CSAHPETQYF,-,10,TRBV20-1,once,TRBJ2-5
TGTGCCAGCAGTACCCCATCGGGAGGGCCGCGAGATACGCAGTATTTT,CASSTPSGGPRDTQYF,TRBD2,16,TRBV28,-,TRBJ2-3
TGTGCCAGCAGCCCAACAGGGGGCCGAGACTATGGCTACACCTTC,CASSPTGGRDYGYTF,TRBD1,15,TRBV9,-,TRBJ1-2
TGTGCCAGCAGCTTAAGGGTCGACACAGATACGCAGTATTTT,CASSLRVDTDTQYF,-,14,TRBV7-2,-,TRBJ2-3
TGTGCCAGCGCGTACACGTCCTACGAGCAGTACTTC,CASAYTSYEQYF,-,12,TRBV2,-,TRBJ2-7
TGCGCCAGCAGCCGACTACACAGCAGCGGGGGGGCCGGCTCCTACGAGCAGTACTTC,CASSRLHSSGGAGSYEQYF,TRBD2,19,TRBV4-1,few,TRBJ2-7
TGTGCCAGCAGCGTAGAACCCCGGGGCACTGAAGCTTTCTTT,CASSVEPRGTEAFF,-,14,TRBV9,-,TRBJ1-1
TGTGCCAGCAGCTCATGGGCAGAACCAACTAACTATGGCTACACCTTC,CASSSWAEPTNYGYTF,-,16,TRBV28,-,TRBJ1-2
TGTGCCAGCAGCTTAAGGAGACAGGGATTGGCCTACGAGCAGTACTTC,CASSLRRQGLAYEQYF,TRBD1,16,TRBV7-9,few,TRBJ2-7